This T cell receptor beta chain originates from a study of T cell repertoires in cytomegalovirus infection. For the study at large: Public TCR beta signatures were indicative of both CMV infection and a matching HLA type. Points from the study as a whole: The ex vivo response was dominated by HLA-C-restricted CMV-specific TCR beta clonotypes. Cumulative frequency of public TCR beta families picked out carriers of CMV plus the relevant HLA.

This clonotype was detected once. As yet, its antigen is unknown. Each CDR3 protein is one row after TCRdb ran MiXCR on the reads. The data hold 640,000 or so distinct CDR3 sequences, with roughly 30% observed a single time. This CDR3 contains 12 residues. The V gene's germline CDR1 is ENHRY and CDR2 SYGVKD. Trimming removed 10 bases at V and 5 bases at J, with 14 bases between. Specimen: cultured PBMCs, collected from culture after CMV antigen stimulation. V usage is TRBV10-3 and J usage is TRBJ2-5; perhaps TRBD1 as D (6 bases). The sequence was obtained from a human donor in good health (CMV status not recorded). Some clones in this sample may be carry-over from other donors' samples. CDR3 in DNA: TGTGCCACCAAGGGGGAGACTGAGACCCAGTACTTC. Translation: CATKGETETQYF.